These 7 T cell receptor beta chains came from one sample sequenced in a study of T-cell reconstitution after alpha-beta-depleted transplantation in children (dated by TCRdb to about 2016). Library construction relied on PCR. The run used an Illumina HiSeq 2500. TCR libraries were prepared with molecular barcoding, using unique molecular identifiers to normalize TCRbeta repertoire quantification. In TCRdb, the public reads were trimmed at Q25 with fastp and aligned with MiXCR, with productive beta chains retained. Identical CDR3 proteins give one entry, which carries the most common genes and DNA. Recorded for this sample are roughly 500,000 distinct CDR3 sequences; 12% of them occurred a single time. The ten largest clones represent over 5.5% of the sample. This specimen was PBMCs from the stem cell graft donor, taken from the stem cell graft. These TCRs come from a human donor who donated a stem cell graft to a child with combined immunodeficiency.

This clonotype has a handful of counts. The rearrangement uses TRBV11-1 and TRBJ2-7; 7 nucleotides line up with TRBD2. The CDR3 sequence is 16 residues long. V shed 3 bases, J shed 2 bases, and the junction held 10 bases outside the gene matches. Germline lookup yields CDR1 SGHAT and CDR2 FQDESV (reference sequence). The CDR3 coding sequence is TGTGCCAGCAGCTTTAAGAGCGGGATCCAGCCCTACGAGCAGTACTTC. Residues: CASSFKSGIQPYEQYF.

This clonotype was observed a few times. This chain links TRBV2 with TRBJ2-1; 9 bases match TRBD1. J gave up 4 bases and V 6 bases, and 7 bases lay outside the gene matches. The germline gives CDR1 SNHLY, CDR2 FYNNEI. CDR3 length: 15 amino acids. This CDR3 is CASRIPGQGYNEQFF. In nucleotides, the CDR3 is TGTGCCAGCAGGATACCGGGACAGGGATACAATGAGCAGTTCTTC.

This clonotype has a handful of counts. The chain uses TRBV24-1 and TRBJ2-2, with a tentative D call TRBD1 (6 bases). This CDR3 comprises 16 residues. Germline V gene data show CDR1 as KGHDR and CDR2 as SFDVKD. Trimming left V 1 base short and J 4 bases short, with 12 bases between. The CDR3 nucleotides read TGTGCCACCAGTGATTTTTCCGGACAGCTCACCGGGGAGCTGTTTTTT. Protein sequence: CATSDFSGQLTGELFF.

In this sample, this clonotype turned up a few times. The rearrangement joins TRBV5-5 to TRBJ2-6; no clear D gene. This CDR3 spans 16 amino acids. V lost 4 bases and J 1 base, leaving 12 bases between the germline ends. In germline, CDR1 is SGHKS, CDR2 YYEKEE (reference sequence). The CDR3 sequence is CASSEGPISGANVLTF. DNA of the CDR3: TGTGCCAGCAGCGAAGGGCCGATTTCTGGGGCCAACGTCCTGACTTTC.

The V gene is TRBV6-1, the J gene TRBJ1-3; 7 bases are a match to TRBD1. Germline V gene lookup returns CDR1 MNHNS and CDR2 SASEGT. J gave up 4 bases and V 5 bases, and 5 bases lay outside the gene matches. The CDR3 consists of 14 residues. CDR3 in amino acids: CASSRSDRGNTIYF. The CDR3 DNA sequence: TGTGCCAGCAGTCGATCGGACAGGGGAAACACCATATATTTT.

The sample holds a few counts of this clonotype. The rearrangement uses TRBV21-1 and TRBJ2-3; the DNA was not used to check the table's D call, TRBD2. TRBV21-1 has pseudogene status. The CDR3 totals 17 residues. CDR3 amino acids: CASSKVPFGEVTDTQYF. CDR3 DNA: TGTGCCAGCAGCAAAGTTCCTTTTGGGGAGGTCACAGATACGCAGTATTTT.

The V gene is TRBV12-3 or TRBV12-4, the J gene TRBJ2-1; 9 bases agree with TRBD2. The V gene end was trimmed by 3 bases and the J gene end by 2 bases; junction bases not matched to a gene: 2. The length of the CDR3 is 15 residues. The chain's CDR3 is CASSFASGTYNEQFF. Here the CDR3 DNA reads TGTGCCAGCAGTTTCGCTAGCGGGACCTACAATGAGCAGTTCTTC.